The T cell receptor (beta chain) described here comes from a study of blood T cell repertoires in COVID-19. In the study overall: Italy, Spain and the United States were the sources of the convalescent and acute COVID-19 samples.

The participants were between roughly 18 and 89 years old and came from some 23 US areas. Participant-reported clinical history was the basis for cohort assignment. Trimming cost V 2 bases and J 4 bases, with 6 bases left between them. Germline CDR1 and CDR2: MDHEN and SYDVKM. CDR3 length equals 13 residues. In its sample, this clone was seen a few times. In the original analysis: Estimation of nucleated cell counts relied on the amplification of reference gene primers. The repertoire was sequenced with immunoSEQ multiplex PCR; TCRdb's copy has only in-frame clones and lacks some. V, J and clone size reflect that table, while D and trimming were determined from the DNA. The top ten hold approximately 4.5% of the sample, which has about 300,000 clones, 90% seen once.

The TCR was taken from a woman under 30 with acute COVID-19. The V and J genes are TRBV28 and TRBJ1-3; no clear D. Sequencing was done on a sample of PBMCs or T cells enriched from blood (not recorded which). The CDR3 sequence: CASSLPLGNTIYF. CDR3 DNA sequence: TGTGCCAGCAGTTTACCCCTCGGAAACACCATATATTTT.